These 30 T cell receptor beta chains originate from one sample sequenced in a study of OX40 agonist ivuxolimab in advanced cancers. Measured with immunoSEQ multiplex PCR; TCRdb has only the in-frame clones, and not every one. The sample shows more than 50,000 clones, around 88% of them seen only once. The sequencing used CD4+ or CD8+ T cells sorted from blood, collected in a trial of the OX40 agonist ivuxolimab. The receptors stem from an adult with an advanced solid tumor such as melanoma, head and neck, liver or kidney cancer.

The rearrangement joins TRBV6-5 to TRBJ2-3; tentatively, D is TRBD2 (6 bases). The CDR3 is 13 residues long. Germline CDR1 is MNHEY and CDR2 is SVGAGI. Trimming removed 8 bases at V and 0 bases at J, with 9 bases between. This CDR3 is CASGGTSTDTQYF. DNA for the CDR3: TGTGCCAGCGGGGGGACTAGCACAGATACGCAGTATTTT.

This clone was counted at least ten times. The chain couples TRBV15 to TRBJ1-4, with D uncertain. The V and J ends lost 5 bases and 2 bases respectively, with 12 bases between them. There are 15 residues in the CDR3. Germline loops: CDR1 LNHNV, CDR2 YYDKDF (reference sequence). CDR3 coding DNA: TGTGCCACCAGCGGTTTGAGAGATACTAATGAAAAACTGTTTTTT. As protein: CATSGLRDTNEKLFF.

The chain employs TRBV5-4 and TRBJ1-2; tentative D call: TRBD1 (6 bases). V lost 5 bases and J lost 2, with 16 bases in between. Germline lookup yields CDR1 SGHNT and CDR2 YYREEE (reference sequence). This CDR3 contains 15 residues. The CDR3 coding sequence is TGTGCCAGCAGGTTTGACTTAGGACAGAACTATGGCTACACCTTC. Translating it yields CASRFDLGQNYGYTF.

CDR3 sequence: CASSGGLNTEAFF. CDR3 in DNA: TGTGCCAGCAGCGGGGGCCTGAACACTGAAGCTTTCTTT. This sequence joins TRBV7-8 and TRBJ1-1; possible D gene TRBD1, 6 bases. This CDR3 contains 13 residues. V shed 5 bases and J shed 0 bases, with 7 bases lying between them. In germline, CDR1 is SGHVS, CDR2 FQNEAQ.

The chain is built from TRBV5-6 and TRBJ2-5, with a tentative D call TRBD1 (6 bases). V lost 0 bases and J 0 bases, leaving 18 bases between the germline ends. The length of the CDR3 is 18 residues. CDR1 is SGHDT and CDR2 is YYEEEE in the germline V gene. The CDR3 DNA is TGTGCCAGCAGCTTGGCATTAGGGGACACCGCGTACCAAGAGACCCAGTACTTC. Translated: CASSLALGDTAYQETQYF.

V gene TRBV6-5 combines with J gene TRBJ1-1; perhaps TRBD1 as D (5 bases). This CDR3 contains 14 residues. Trimming left V 3 bases short and J 5 bases short, with 13 bases between. The germline CDR1 and CDR2 sequences are MNHEY and SVGAGI. The CDR3 here is CASSYGPGGTEAFF. The CDR3 bases are TGTGCCAGCAGTTATGGGCCGGGGGGGACTGAAGCTTTCTTT.

The rearrangement uses TRBV27 and TRBJ1-5; D possibly corresponds to TRBD1 (5 bases). Germline assignment: CDR1 MNHEY and CDR2 SMNVEV (reference sequence). Trimming took 3 bases from V and 7 from J, leaving 10 bases between them. This CDR3 is 13 amino acids long. CDR3 DNA sequence: TGTGCCAGCAGTTTGGGGGAGGGCCAGCCCCAGCATTTT. It codes for CASSLGEGQPQHF.

V is TRBV13 and J is TRBJ2-7, with D perhaps TRBD1 (6 bases). The V and J ends lost 3 bases and 1 base respectively, with 10 bases between them. Germline loops: CDR1 PRHDT, CDR2 FYEKMQ (reference sequence). The CDR3 length is 14 residues. As DNA, the CDR3 is TGTGCCAGCAGCTTCCAGGGGACGTCCTACGAGCAGTACTTC. Translation: CASSFQGTSYEQYF.

This chain uses TRBV9 with TRBJ2-3; 8 nucleotides line up with TRBD2. This CDR3 comprises 16 residues. The germline CDR1 and CDR2 sequences are SGDLS and YYNGEE. After removal of 0 bases from V and 11 bases from J, the junction contained 14 bases not matched to a gene. For the CDR3, the DNA is TGTGCCAGCAGCGTAGATCTAAGCGGGGGTCCGACGGGGCAGTATTTT. Encoded protein: CASSVDLSGGPTGQYF.

With respect to this clone: This CDR3 is missing its conserved last phenylalanine or tryptophan, likely due to a read error. V gene TRBV13 combines with J gene TRBJ1-6; a weak D match, TRBD1 (5 bases). Trimming took off 4 bases at V and 10 bases at J, with 8 bases between the two ends. Germline-derived CDR1 and CDR2 are PRHDT and FYEKMQ (reference sequence). This CDR3 is 12 amino acids long. Here the CDR3 reads CASSSGISPLHL. In DNA, the CDR3 is TGTGCCAGCAGCTCAGGGATCTCACCCCTCCACCTT.

The chain combines TRBV28 with TRBJ1-1, with a tentative D call TRBD1 (5 bases). V was pared by 4 bases and J by 5 bases, with 14 bases between. This CDR3 has 14 residues. Germline V CDR1 and CDR2: MDHEN, SYDVKM. CDR3 protein: CASSWDRRGTEAFF. The CDR3 region has the DNA TGTGCCAGCAGTTGGGACCGGAGGGGAACTGAAGCTTTCTTT.

The genes are TRBV7-2 and TRBJ1-1, with 8 positions matching TRBD1. The V gene's germline CDR1 is SGHTA and CDR2 FQGNSA. The J segment lost 1 base and the V segment lost 5 bases, leaving 6 bases of the junction unmatched. This CDR3 spans 15 amino acids. The CDR3 region is CASSPRTGWNTEAFF. The CDR3 DNA sequence: TGTGCCAGCAGCCCGAGGACAGGGTGGAACACTGAAGCTTTCTTT.

The V call is TRBV4-2, the J call TRBJ1-1; tentative D call: TRBD1 (5 bases). The germline gives CDR1 LGHNA, CDR2 YNFKEQ. The V end was cut by 5 bases, the J end by 3 bases, with 10 bases between. CDR3 length equals 13 residues. The chain's CDR3 is CASSAGTYTEAFF. The CDR3 bases are TGTGCCAGCAGCGCTGGGACCTACACTGAAGCTTTCTTT.

The chain employs TRBV15 and TRBJ1-5; 9 bases are a match to TRBD1. CDR3 length: 17 amino acids. Trimming removed 6 bases from V and 3 bases from J; junction bases left unmatched: 12. Germline loops: CDR1 LNHNV, CDR2 YYDKDF (reference sequence). CDR3 sequence (DNA): TGTGCCACCAGTGGCGGAGGGGGGGACAGGGACAATCAGCCCCAGCATTTT. Its translation: CATSGGGGDRDNQPQHF.

The rearrangement uses TRBV2 and TRBJ2-5; 9 bases align to TRBD1. The CDR3 runs 15 residues. J lost 6 bases, V lost 8 bases, and 13 bases had no gene match. Germline loops: CDR1 SNHLY, CDR2 FYNNEI. The CDR3 reads CASGSGTGWIKTQYF. CDR3 nucleotides: TGTGCCAGCGGTTCCGGGACAGGGTGGATAAAGACCCAGTACTTC.

This chain connects TRBV13 to TRBJ2-1; 7 nucleotides match TRBD1. The junction had 8 bases not matched to a gene; V was cut back by 5 bases and J by 7 bases. Germline lookup yields CDR1 PRHDT and CDR2 FYEKMQ (reference sequence). The CDR3 length is 14 residues. In DNA form, the CDR3 reads TGTGCCAGCAGCCCAACGAGGGGGCTAAATGAGCAGTTCTTC. Amino acids: CASSPTRGLNEQFF.

J is TRBJ2-1 and V is TRBV21-1; no DNA check was done on the table's D call, TRBD2. TRBV21-1 is noted as a pseudogene. CDR3 length equals 14 residues. The CDR3 loop is CASSKGEDYNEQFF. The CDR3 DNA follows: TGTGCCAGCAGCAAAGGAGAGGACTACAATGAGCAGTTCTTC.

The chain combines TRBV13 with TRBJ2-2; D is undetermined. This CDR3 comprises 14 residues. V lost 1 base, J lost 7 bases, and 10 bases lay in between. CDR1 PRHDT and CDR2 FYEKMQ come from the germline V gene (reference sequence). The CDR3 bases are TGTGCCAGCAGCTTAGTGGGGTCCCGCGGGGAGCTGTTTTTT. Translation gives CASSLVGSRGELFF. Full variable domain (remainder filled in from reference TRBV13 and TRBJ2-2): AAGVIQSPRHLIKEKRETATLKCYPIPRHDTVYWYQQGPGQDPQFLISFYEKMQSDKGSIPDRFSAQQFSDYHSELNMSSLELGDSALYFCASSLVGSRGELFFGEGSRLTVL.

The chain links TRBV21-1 to TRBJ2-1; the table names TRBD2, a call not compared with the DNA. TRBV21-1 constitutes a pseudogene. This CDR3 is 12 amino acids long. CDR3 bases: TGTGCCAGCAGGTTCGGGGGGAGTGAGCAGTTCTTC. It yields the protein CASRFGGSEQFF.

V and J are TRBV2 and TRBJ1-2; no clear D. CDR3 size: 12 residues. Germline V gene lookup returns CDR1 SNHLY and CDR2 FYNNEI. Between the trimmed V and J ends, which lost 10 bases and 4 bases, there was a span of 13 bases. CDR3 sequence (DNA): TGTGCCATTAAGGGCGAAGGCTATGGCTACACCTTC. Encoded protein: CAIKGEGYGYTF.

The chain employs TRBV7-8 and TRBJ1-2, with D hard to call. The ends were cut back, 2 bases at V and 2 bases at J, with 15 bases in the middle. Germline V gene data show CDR1 as SGHVS and CDR2 as FQNEAQ. CDR3 length equals 16 residues. The CDR3 loop is CASSLTEGQDNYGYTF. The CDR3 coding sequence is TGTGCCAGCAGCTTAACGGAAGGGCAGGACAACTATGGCTACACCTTC.

The chain is built from TRBV7-9 and TRBJ1-1; D perhaps matches TRBD1 (5 bases). Germline V gene lookup returns CDR1 SEHNR and CDR2 FQNEAQ (reference sequence). V dropped 6 bases and J dropped 6 bases, with 8 bases sitting between them. The CDR3 extends over 11 amino acids. In nucleotides, the CDR3 is TGTGCCAGCAGGCCGGGGCCTGAAGCTTTCTTT. Translating it yields CASRPGPEAFF.

On this clone: The identical CDR3 is also encoded by other nucleotide sequences in the sample. The chain links TRBV7-3 to TRBJ2-2; TRBD1 is a possible D gene (6 bases). Trimming removed 1 base at V and 5 bases at J, with 11 bases between. Germline CDR1 is SGHTA and CDR2 is FQGTGA. The CDR3 sequence is 15 residues long. The CDR3 loop is CASSLRGRGTGELFF. CDR3 nucleotide sequence: TGTGCCAGCAGCTTAAGGGGGCGCGGGACCGGGGAGCTGTTTTTT.

This clone was recorded only once. V usage is TRBV6-5 and J usage is TRBJ1-2, with D possibly TRBD1 on 5 matching bases. This CDR3 has 13 amino acids. Trimming removed 8 bases at V and 7 bases at J, with 17 bases between. Germline CDR1 is MNHEY and CDR2 is SVGAGI. CDR3 sequence reads: CASADQGWGGYTF. The CDR3 DNA reads as TGTGCCAGCGCTGACCAGGGCTGGGGTGGCTACACCTTC.

This chain joins TRBV5-4 and TRBJ2-5, with TRBD2 identical over 8 bases. Per the germline V gene, CDR1 is SGHNT and CDR2 is YYREEE (reference sequence). J lost 0 bases, V lost 0 bases, and 4 bases had no gene match. This CDR3 has 16 amino acids. CDR3 in amino acids: CASSLGAGGYQETQYF. DNA for the CDR3: TGTGCCAGCAGCTTGGGGGCGGGGGGTTACCAAGAGACCCAGTACTTC.

The CDR3 nucleotides read TGTGCCAGCAGCTTAGTACCGGGGCTGAACACTGAAGCTTTCTTT. Amino acids: CASSLVPGLNTEAFF. The J gene is TRBJ1-1, the V gene TRBV7-9, with D perhaps TRBD1 (5 bases). This CDR3 has 15 residues. Germline V CDR1 and CDR2: SEHNR, FQNEAQ (reference sequence). The ends were cut back, 1 base at V and 0 bases at J, with 9 bases in the middle.

The chain recombines TRBV7-6 with TRBJ1-6; maybe TRBD1 (5 bases). This CDR3 is built from 15 residues. V was trimmed by 8 bases and J by 9 bases, leaving 20 bases between them. The germline V gene has CDR1 SGHVS and CDR2 FNYEAQ. This CDR3 is CASSPSTGMSSPLHF. CDR3 nucleotide sequence: TGTGCCAGCTCACCTTCAACAGGCATGTCTTCACCCCTCCACTTT.

The rearrangement joins TRBV11-3 to TRBJ1-6, with a possible D match to TRBD1 (6 bases). The CDR3 contains 13 residues. Germline V gene data show CDR1 as SGHNT and CDR2 as YENEEA. Trimming left V 2 bases short and J 9 bases short, with 8 bases between. The CDR3 loop reads CASSLQGSSPLHF. CDR3 DNA: TGTGCCAGCAGCTTACAGGGGAGTTCACCCCTCCACTTT.

The gene calls are TRBV7-8 and TRBJ2-7; D perhaps matches TRBD2 (6 bases). Between the trimmed V and J ends, which lost 0 bases and 7 bases, there was a span of 10 bases. The CDR3 covers 13 residues. Germline CDR1 and CDR2: SGHVS and FQNEAQ. CDR3 residues: CASSLAPSGEQYF. The DNA for the CDR3 is TGTGCCAGCAGCTTAGCGCCCAGCGGGGAGCAGTACTTC.

The genes are TRBV5-6 and TRBJ1-1; 9 nucleotides agree with TRBD1. V was pared by 3 bases and J by 0 bases, with 9 bases of the junction left unmatched. Germline V gene sequence: CDR1 SGHDT, CDR2 YYEEEE. The CDR3 is 17 amino acids. The CDR3 DNA reads as TGTGCCAGCAGCTCTCCTAGGACAGGGGTACTGAACACTGAAGCTTTCTTT. It codes for CASSSPRTGVLNTEAFF.